This T cell receptor beta chain was sequenced during a study of T cell clonality in common variable immunodeficiency. Study-wide results and caveats: Patient heterogeneity in the CVID cohort limited correlations between repertoire features and clinical complications.

Equal genomic DNA amounts from CVID and control samples were sequenced. This table comes from immunoSEQ multiplex PCR, and its TCRdb copy is limited to in-frame clones, with some not included. Listed for the sample are 40,000 to 45,000 clones, none seen a single time. CDR1 and CDR2 (germline): DFQATT, SNEGSKA (reference sequence). The V and J ends lost 5 bases and 6 bases, in that order; junction bases with no gene match: 6. The CDR3 sequence is 13 residues long. This clone was found many times. Its target is not known. The CDR3 end lies 3 residues beyond the end of the read and is filled in from the germline J gene.

V is TRBV20-1 and J is TRBJ2-4; 8 bases line up with TRBD1. The source of this sequence is a person aged 18 to 70 in good health. The specimen sequenced was peripheral blood mononuclear cells. The CDR3 DNA, read in part, is TGCAGTGCTCGGACAGGGACAGGAAACATT. Amino acids: CSARTGTGNI. The CDR3 reads in full as CSARTGTGNIQYF.